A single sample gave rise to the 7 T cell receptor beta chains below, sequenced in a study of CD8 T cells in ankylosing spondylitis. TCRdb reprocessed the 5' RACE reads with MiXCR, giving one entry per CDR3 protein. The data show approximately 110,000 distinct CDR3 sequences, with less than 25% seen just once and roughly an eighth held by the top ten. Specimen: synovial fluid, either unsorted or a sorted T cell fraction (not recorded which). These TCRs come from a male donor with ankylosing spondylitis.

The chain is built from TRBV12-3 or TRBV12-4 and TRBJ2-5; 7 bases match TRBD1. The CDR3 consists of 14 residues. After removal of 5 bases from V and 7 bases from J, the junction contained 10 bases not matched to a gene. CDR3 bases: TGTGCCAGCAGTCCCGCCGGGACAGTTGGGACCCAGTACTTC. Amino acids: CASSPAGTVGTQYF.

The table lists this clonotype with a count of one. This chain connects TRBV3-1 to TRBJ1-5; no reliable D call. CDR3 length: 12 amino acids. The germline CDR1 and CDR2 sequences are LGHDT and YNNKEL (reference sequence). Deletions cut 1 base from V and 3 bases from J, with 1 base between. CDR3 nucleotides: TGTGCCAGCAGCCAAGCCAATCAGCCCCAGCATTTT. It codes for CASSQANQPQHF.

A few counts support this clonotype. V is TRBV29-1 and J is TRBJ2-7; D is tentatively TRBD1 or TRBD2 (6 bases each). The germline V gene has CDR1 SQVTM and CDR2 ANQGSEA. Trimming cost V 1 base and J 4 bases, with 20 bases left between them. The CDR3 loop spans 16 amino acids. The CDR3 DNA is TGCAGCGTTGAAGCAAGAGGGGGGACATCTCCTTACGAGCAGTACTTC. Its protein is CSVEARGGTSPYEQYF.

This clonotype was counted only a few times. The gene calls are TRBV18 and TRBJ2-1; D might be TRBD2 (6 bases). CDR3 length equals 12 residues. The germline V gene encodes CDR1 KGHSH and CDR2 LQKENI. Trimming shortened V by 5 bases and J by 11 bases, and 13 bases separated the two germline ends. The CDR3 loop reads CASSDSGTQQFF. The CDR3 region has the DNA TGTGCCAGCTCAGACTCCGGGACTCAGCAGTTCTTC.

The CDR3, as DNA: TGTGCCAGCAGCTCGACAGGGGGTGGAAACACCATATATTTT. It is translated as CASSSTGGGNTIYF. V is TRBV7-2 and J is TRBJ1-3; 9 bases fit TRBD1. The germline gives CDR1 SGHTA, CDR2 FQGNSA. This CDR3 contains 14 residues. The V and J ends lost 4 bases and 3 bases, in that order; junction bases with no gene match: 1. Together with reference TRBV7-2 and TRBJ1-3, the CDR3 gives the full variable domain: GAGVSQSPSNKVTEKGKDVELRCDPISGHTALYWYRQSLGQGLEFLIYFQGNSAPDKSGLPSDRFSAERTGGSVSTLTIQRTQQEDSAVYLCASSSTGGGNTIYFGEGSWLTVV.

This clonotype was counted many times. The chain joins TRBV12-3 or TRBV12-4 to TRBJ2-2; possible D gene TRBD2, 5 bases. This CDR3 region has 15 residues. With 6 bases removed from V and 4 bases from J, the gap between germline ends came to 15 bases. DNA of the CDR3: TGTGCCAGCAGCCCTATTACCGGAGGCACCGGGGAGCTGTTTTTT. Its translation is CASSPITGGTGELFF.

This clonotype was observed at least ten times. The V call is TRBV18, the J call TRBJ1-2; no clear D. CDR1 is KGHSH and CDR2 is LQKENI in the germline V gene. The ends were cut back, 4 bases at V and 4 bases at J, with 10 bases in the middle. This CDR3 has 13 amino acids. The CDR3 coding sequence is TGTGCCAGCTCACAGGACGGGCTCTATGGCTACACCTTC. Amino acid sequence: CASSQDGLYGYTF. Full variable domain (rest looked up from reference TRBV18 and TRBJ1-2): NAGVMQNPRHLVRRRGQEARLRCSPMKGHSHVYWYRQLPEEGLKFMVYLQKENIIDESGMPKERFSAEFPKEGPSILRIQQVVRGDSAAYFCASSQDGLYGYTFGSGTRLTVV.